The sequence of this T cell receptor (beta chain) was determined in a study of T cells after yellow fever vaccination. Findings and limits, study-wide: CD4 and CD8 compartments shared a small share of clonotypes. Weaker overall was a secondary response that nonetheless peaked faster, on day 5 versus 15. Most clones from primary vaccination were detected again post-booster (roughly 96% CD4, about 88% CD8).

UMIs and a universal primer site were added when TCR cDNA was made by 5'RACE template switching. TCRdb ran MiXCR on the 5' RACE reads and lists one entry per CDR3 protein. The repertoire holds tens of thousands of distinct CDR3 sequences, with 7.4% as singletons. With respect to this clonotype: The antigen remains unidentified.

V lost 7 bases and J lost 7, with 14 bases in between. CDR1 and CDR2 from the germline V gene are SQVTM and ANQGSEA. The CDR3 runs 11 residues. The V call is TRBV29-1, the J call TRBJ2-7, with D perhaps TRBD1 or TRBD2 (5 bases each). The sequence was obtained from a man aged 25 to 40 who received the YFV17D yellow fever vaccine. The sequencing used CD8+ T cells sorted from PBMCs, collected 15 days after the yellow fever booster vaccination. This chain's CDR3 is CSGLPGREQYF. CDR3 in DNA: TGCAGCGGTCTACCGGGGCGAGAGCAGTACTTC.